This is a list of T cell receptor beta chains from one sample in a study of regulatory T cells in long-lasting Graves disease. MiXCR, run by TCRdb on the multiplex PCR reads, gives a single entry per CDR3 protein. The profile shows 200,000 to 250,000 distinct CDR3 sequences, 15% to 20% of them singletons. This material consisted of peripheral blood mononuclear cells (PBMCs), taken at new diagnosis, from a patient treated with antithyroid drugs. Receptors were obtained from a female donor with Graves disease. Both conserved end residues are part of each CDR3. A D gene is named only where the DNA matches it firmly. Clone size is shown for a subset of rows, as once, few, many or a class of expanded clone.

j_gene | d_gene | v_gene | abundance | CDR3nt | CDR3aa
TRBJ2-1 | TRBD1 | TRBV6-5 | many | TGTGCCAGCAGTTACCTACGGGACAGGGTTTACGGCAATGAGCAGTTCTTC | CASSYLRDRVYGNEQFF
TRBJ1-6 | TRBD1 | TRBV6-9 | . | TGTGCCAGCAGTTACCCACGGACAGGGGGCGGCTATAATTCACCCCTCCACTTT | CASSYPRTGGGYNSPLHF
TRBJ1-5 | . | TRBV15 | many | TGTGCCACCAGCAGAGATGGACAGCTAAATCAGCCCCAGCATTTT | CATSRDGQLNQPQHF
TRBJ1-2 | . | TRBV19 | . | TGTGCCAGTAGTCAGAAGGGGCGCTATGGCTACACCTTC | CASSQKGRYGYTF
TRBJ2-4 | . | TRBV6-5 | many | TGTGCCAGCAGTTACTCCCGGACGGTAGCCAAAAACATTCAGTACTTC | CASSYSRTVAKNIQYF
TRBJ2-2 | . | TRBV9 | . | TGTGCCAGCAGCCCTCGCGGAGGGCCGGCCACCGGGGAGCTGTTTTTT | CASSPRGGPATGELFF
TRBJ2-3 | . | TRBV18 | . | TGTGCCAGCTCAAGGGGCCCAAGCACAGATACGCAGTATTTT | CASSRGPSTDTQYF
TRBJ2-1 | TRBD2 | TRBV20-1 | few | TGCAGTGCTAGATTCGGGGGGAGCTACAATGAGCAGTTCTTC | CSARFGGSYNEQFF
TRBJ2-7 | TRBD2 | TRBV7-9 | many | TGTGCCAGCTCCTCTAGCGGAGGGGCCTCCTACGAGCAGTACTTC | CASSSSGGASYEQYF
TRBJ1-5 | TRBD1 | TRBV24-1 | many | TGTGCCACCGGACAGGGGAGGTATAGCAATCAGCCCCAGCATTTT | CATGQGRYSNQPQHF
TRBJ1-1 | . | TRBV6-1 | few | TGTGCCAGCAGCCAACTGAAGGAACAGGGCGGCACTGAAGCTTTCTTT | CASSQLKEQGGTEAFF
TRBJ1-5 | . | TRBV24-1 | many | TGTGCCACCAGTGATCCGACAGCTAGCAATCAGCCCCAGCATTTT | CATSDPTASNQPQHF